The 14 T cell receptor beta chains presented below share a single source sample, sequenced in a study of patients and donors after allogeneic stem cell transplantation. TCRdb used MiXCR to reprocess the RT-PCR reads, holding one entry per CDR3 protein. The data show about 960,000 distinct CDR3 sequences, with roughly 18% seen just once and 5% to 6.5% held by the top ten. Sequencing was performed on blood, either unsorted or a sorted T cell fraction (not recorded which). The source is a human donor who was either an allogeneic HSCT recipient or a stem cell or donor lymphocyte infusion donor (not recorded which). It is not recorded whose cells these are; they may come from a transplant donor.

This clonotype was observed a few times. V usage is TRBV6-5 and J usage is TRBJ2-2; D could derive from TRBD1 or TRBD2 (5 bases each). The CDR3 extends over 17 amino acids. Germline V gene lookup returns CDR1 MNHEY and CDR2 SVGAGI. Trimming removed 2 bases at V and 0 bases at J, with 13 bases between. The CDR3 sequence is CASSYPRVGANTGELFF. CDR3 DNA sequence: TGTGCCAGCAGTTACCCCCGAGTGGGGGCGAACACCGGGGAGCTGTTTTTT.

This clonotype was counted only a few times. This sequence joins TRBV7-9 and TRBJ2-3, with D perhaps TRBD2 (6 bases). The CDR3 is 15 amino acids. Germline V gene data show CDR1 as SEHNR and CDR2 as FQNEAQ (reference sequence). Trimming left V 5 bases short and J 8 bases short, with 20 bases between. The CDR3: CASSPNRDLKGTQYF. As DNA, the CDR3 is TGTGCCAGCAGCCCGAACCGGGACTTAAAGGGTACGCAGTATTTT.

V is TRBV3-1 and J is TRBJ2-7; 10 bases are shared with TRBD1. CDR1 LGHDT and CDR2 YNNKEL come from the germline V gene (reference sequence). CDR3 size: 15 residues. J lost 6 bases, V lost 5 bases, and 10 bases had no gene match. CDR3 DNA: TGTGCCAGCAGCAAAGGGACAGGGGAACCACCCGAGCAGTACTTC. Translating it yields CASSKGTGEPPEQYF.

In its sample, this clonotype was seen many times. The genes are TRBV12-3 or TRBV12-4 and TRBJ1-1, with D uncertain. Trimming took off 0 bases at V and 2 bases at J, with 1 base between the two ends. The length of the CDR3 is 12 residues. The CDR3 is CASSLANTEAFF. The CDR3 nucleotides read TGTGCCAGCAGTTTAGCTAACACTGAAGCTTTCTTT.

CDR3 region: CASSPPQAGVTTEQYF. CDR3 DNA: TGTGCCAGCAGCCCCCCCCAAGCGGGAGTAACTACCGAGCAGTACTTC. V gene TRBV16 combines with J gene TRBJ2-7; TRBD2 matches at 8 bases. Trimming took 4 bases from V and 6 from J; bases not matched to a gene: 14. This CDR3 comprises 16 residues. Looked up from germline, CDR1 is KGHSY and CDR2 is FQNENV.

The rearrangement joins TRBV7-2 to TRBJ1-2; the D is unclear. CDR3 size: 14 residues. The germline V and J ends were trimmed by 7 bases and 2 bases, with 14 bases remaining between them. The germline CDR1 and CDR2 sequences are SGHTA and FQGNSA. CDR3 in amino acids: CASTISGGNYGYTF. CDR3 nucleotide sequence: TGTGCCAGCACCATATCGGGAGGGAACTATGGCTACACCTTC.

This clonotype was seen a handful of times. The rearrangement uses TRBV12-3 or TRBV12-4 and TRBJ1-3, with D possibly matching TRBD1 (5 bases). The CDR3 is made up of 15 amino acids. V lost 7 bases and J 1 base, leaving 14 bases between the germline ends. CDR3 DNA sequence: TGTGCCAGCACCCCCCGGGGGACGTCTGGAAACACCATATATTTT. It is translated as CASTPRGTSGNTIYF.

The V call is TRBV12-3 or TRBV12-4, the J call TRBJ1-1, with a possible D match to TRBD1 (5 bases). This CDR3 contains 13 residues. V lost 4 bases to trimming and J lost 8 bases, with 14 bases between them. This CDR3 reads CASSSSRALEAFF. The CDR3 bases are TGTGCCAGCAGTTCATCCAGGGCCTTGGAAGCTTTCTTT.

The V call is TRBV12-3 or TRBV12-4, the J call TRBJ1-2; D is undetermined. Trimming left V 2 bases short and J 5 bases short, with 15 bases between. This CDR3 has 15 amino acids. CDR3 amino acids: CASSLKFLTNYGYTF. The CDR3 DNA reads TGTGCCAGCAGTTTAAAATTCCTCACAAATTATGGCTACACCTTC.

This clonotype was found a few times. The chain has TRBV6-1 and TRBJ1-6, with D possibly matching TRBD1 (5 bases). V lost 8 bases to trimming and J lost 10 bases, with 18 bases between them. Germline V gives CDR1 MNHNS, CDR2 SASEGT. The CDR3 loop spans 14 amino acids. The CDR3 coding sequence is TGTGCCAGCGCTAGAGGGAGGGGAGACTCACCCCTCCACTTT. As protein: CASARGRGDSPLHF.

This clonotype was detected many times. This chain joins TRBV12-3 or TRBV12-4 and TRBJ2-5, with TRBD1 matching 7 bases. Trimming took 5 bases from V and 3 from J; bases not matched to a gene: 6. This CDR3 has 14 amino acids. The CDR3 loop is CASSPTGVKETQYF. In DNA form, the CDR3 reads TGTGCCAGCAGTCCTACAGGGGTGAAAGAGACCCAGTACTTC.

This clonotype has only a few counts. The chain has TRBV5-1 and TRBJ2-1, with D perhaps assigned TRBD1 or TRBD2 (5 bases each). The germline V gene has CDR1 SGHRS and CDR2 YFSETQ. V was pared by 0 bases and J by 6 bases, with 10 bases between. This CDR3 has 14 amino acids. The CDR3 DNA sequence: TGCGCCAGCAGCTTGGCGGGACCCACCAATGAGCAGTTCTTC. It specifies CASSLAGPTNEQFF.

This clonotype was observed at least ten times. This chain joins TRBV12-3 or TRBV12-4 and TRBJ2-7, with D hard to call. The CDR3 contains 14 residues. Trimming took off 3 bases at V and 0 bases at J, with 9 bases between the two ends. CDR3: CASSFLGPSYEQYF. CDR3 sequence (DNA): TGTGCCAGCAGTTTTCTGGGCCCCTCCTACGAGCAGTACTTC.

This clonotype was seen at least ten times. This sequence joins TRBV24-1 and TRBJ2-2, with a possible D match to TRBD2 (7 bases). Germline assignment: CDR1 KGHDR and CDR2 SFDVKD. CDR3 length equals 16 residues. V was cut by 0 bases and J by 3 bases, with 10 bases left in between. The DNA for the CDR3 is TGTGCCACCAGTGATTTGGACGGGGGGCACACCGGGGAGCTGTTTTTT. Its protein product is CATSDLDGGHTGELFF.